The T cell receptor beta chain under discussion was sequenced for a study of shared clonotypes between healthy human individuals. This CDR3 has 15 amino acids. Germline V lookup: CDR1 MNHEY, CDR2 SVGAGI. The V end was cut by 6 bases, the J end by 7 bases, with 19 bases between. Clones were sequenced by immunoSEQ multiplex PCR, and TCRdb holds only the in-frame ones, with some missing. This table holds roughly 680,000 clones, approximately 72% found once. Material: memory CD4+ T cells sorted from blood. Subset denoted: CD45RA-negative fraction. This chain uses TRBV6-5 with TRBJ1-5, with D hard to call. This sequence originates from a woman younger than 45 in good health. The CDR3: CASSPKERHRQPQHF. As DNA, the CDR3 is TGTGCCAGCAGCCCCAAGGAGCGTCACAGACAGCCCCAGCATTTT.